Presented here are 27 T cell receptor beta chains from one specimen sequenced in a study of cytomegalovirus exposure and HLA in healthy donors. The PCR made use of 60 Vbeta and 13 Jbeta primers. Sequencing used immunoSEQ multiplex PCR; TCRdb keeps in-frame clones, though not all of them. In the table there are fewer than 55,000 clones, roughly 60% of which are singletons. Sequenced sample: PBMCs. These receptor sequences come from a man between 60 and 70 years old in good health and CMV-seropositive.

The chain recombines TRBV10-3 with TRBJ2-3; D is perhaps TRBD1 (5 bases). The CDR3 is 14 residues long. V lost 10 bases and J 2 bases, leaving 16 bases between the germline ends. The V gene's germline CDR1 is ENHRY and CDR2 SYGVKD. The CDR3: CATQPDRPTDTQYF. The CDR3, as DNA: TGTGCCACCCAACCAGACAGACCCACAGATACGCAGTATTTT.

This rearrangement joins TRBV10-3 to TRBJ1-1; D uncertain. Germline CDR1 reads ENHRY; CDR2 reads SYGVKD. The ends were cut back, 2 bases at V and 0 bases at J, with 10 bases in the middle. This CDR3 has 15 amino acids. This CDR3 is CAISERSAMNTEAFF. CDR3 nucleotides: TGTGCCATCAGTGAGAGATCCGCTATGAACACTGAAGCTTTCTTT.

The chain employs TRBV6-4 and TRBJ2-7; D is unresolved. This CDR3 contains 13 residues. Trimming removed 7 bases at V and 0 bases at J, with 10 bases between. In germline, CDR1 is MRHNA, CDR2 SNTAGT. The CDR3 nucleotides are TGTGCCAGCAATCGGCGGTCCTCCTACGAGCAGTACTTC. It codes for CASNRRSSYEQYF.

V is TRBV4-3 and J is TRBJ2-3; D not resolved. CDR3 length: 15 amino acids. Germline V lookup: CDR1 LGHNA, CDR2 YSLEER. V was trimmed by 2 bases and J by 5 bases, leaving 14 bases between them. Here the CDR3 DNA reads TGCGCCAGCAGCCAAACGACTCGGGTTTTAGATACGCAGTATTTT. The encoded protein is CASSQTTRVLDTQYF.

This chain links TRBV27 with TRBJ2-7; no clear D. The CDR3 totals 14 residues. Trimming stripped 1 base from V and 2 bases from J, with 9 bases between. Germline CDR1 and CDR2: MNHEY and SMNVEV (reference sequence). The CDR3 nucleotides read TGTGCCAGCAGTTTATTTGGGCCTACCTACGAGCAGTACTTC. Its protein product is CASSLFGPTYEQYF.

This clone was detected only a few times. The rearrangement uses TRBV5-4 and TRBJ2-3, with D possibly matching TRBD2 (6 bases). CDR1 SGHNT and CDR2 YYREEE come from the germline V gene (reference sequence). Trimming shortened V by 4 bases and J by 6 bases, and 12 bases separated the two germline ends. The CDR3 spans 13 residues. CDR3 sequence: CASSIAGPDTQYF. CDR3 nucleotides: TGTGCCAGCAGCATCGCGGGACCCGATACGCAGTATTTT.

The chain recombines TRBV25-1 with TRBJ2-2; a weak D match, TRBD1 (6 bases). Germline-derived CDR1 and CDR2 are MGHDK and SYGVNS. CDR3 size: 15 residues. V was pared by 3 bases and J by 7 bases, with 15 bases between. The CDR3 protein is CASSEGAGAGGELFF. The DNA of the CDR3 is TGTGCCAGCAGTGAGGGGGCAGGGGCGGGCGGGGAGCTGTTTTTT.

The chain is built from TRBV6-1 and TRBJ2-7; D ambiguous. The CDR3 is 15 amino acids. V dropped 1 base and J dropped 2 bases, with 12 bases sitting between them. Germline V gene lookup returns CDR1 MNHNS and CDR2 SASEGT. The CDR3 protein is CASSEGPGRTYEQYF. In DNA form, the CDR3 reads TGTGCCAGCAGTGAAGGGCCTGGCAGAACCTACGAGCAGTACTTC.

The rearrangement joins TRBV19 to TRBJ2-7; 9 bases fit TRBD1. The germline V gene encodes CDR1 LNHDA and CDR2 SQIVND (reference sequence). The CDR3 spans 17 residues. Trimming cost V 4 bases and J 2 bases; bases outside gene matches: 12. CDR3 loop: CASSTHLGQGGTYEQYF. Written as DNA, the CDR3 is TGTGCCAGTAGTACCCACCTGGGACAGGGTGGGACCTACGAGCAGTACTTC. Based on the CDR3 plus reference TRBV19 and TRBJ2-7, the full variable domain is DGGITQSPKYLFRKEGQNVTLSCEQNLNHDAMYWYRQDPGQGLRLIYYSQIVNDFQKGDIAEGYSVSREKKESFPLTVTSAQKNPTAFYLCASSTHLGQGGTYEQYFGPGTRLTVT.

The chain is built from TRBV5-1 and TRBJ2-7; TRBD2 aligns across 10 bases. Per germline, CDR1 SGHRS and CDR2 YFSETQ. The CDR3 runs 15 residues. J was trimmed by 2 bases and V by 4 bases; bases with no gene match: 6. CDR3 residues: CASSPTSGPTYEQYF. The CDR3 DNA is TGCGCCAGCAGCCCGACTAGCGGGCCGACCTACGAGCAGTACTTC. The full variable domain, with the rest looked up from reference TRBV5-1 and TRBJ2-7, is KAGVTQTPRYLIKTRGQQVTLSCSPISGHRSVSWYQQTPGQGLQFLFEYFSETQRNKGNFPGRFSGRQFSNSRSEMNVSTLELGDSALYLCASSPTSGPTYEQYFGPGTRLTVT.

The chain has TRBV19 and TRBJ2-7; no clear D. Trimming removed 0 bases at V and 1 base at J, with 10 bases between. This CDR3 contains 15 residues. The V gene's germline CDR1 is LNHDA and CDR2 SQIVND (reference sequence). The CDR3 loop is CASSIDYGRSYEQYF. The CDR3, as DNA: TGTGCCAGTAGTATAGATTATGGCAGATCCTACGAGCAGTACTTC.

A few counts support this clone. This chain links TRBV18 with TRBJ1-1, with D tentatively TRBD1 (5 bases). This CDR3 is 14 amino acids long. CDR1 KGHSH and CDR2 LQKENI come from the germline V gene. Between the trimmed V and J ends, which lost 2 bases and 6 bases, there was a span of 13 bases. CDR3 protein: CASSPEAGQAEAFF. The CDR3 DNA reads as TGTGCCAGCTCACCAGAGGCAGGGCAGGCTGAAGCTTTCTTT.

This chain joins TRBV5-1 and TRBJ2-7; TRBD1 aligns across 7 bases. Germline CDR1 reads SGHRS; CDR2 reads YFSETQ. The V gene end was trimmed by 0 bases and the J gene end by 4 bases; junction bases not matched to a gene: 4. The CDR3 loop spans 14 amino acids. The chain's CDR3 is CASSLGTGWYEQYF. CDR3 nucleotides: TGCGCCAGCAGCTTGGGGACAGGATGGTACGAGCAGTACTTC.

The chain carries TRBV7-2 and TRBJ2-5, with 10 bases fitting TRBD2. Trimming cost V 0 bases and J 7 bases; bases outside gene matches: 2. This CDR3 spans 14 amino acids. Germline assignment: CDR1 SGHTA and CDR2 FQGNSA. CDR3 sequence reads: CASSLAASGGTQYF. The CDR3, as DNA: TGTGCCAGCAGCTTAGCCGCTAGCGGGGGGACCCAGTACTTC.

V gene TRBV7-8 combines with J gene TRBJ2-5, with TRBD2 as a possible D gene (5 bases). This CDR3 region has 15 residues. Germline CDR1 is SGHVS and CDR2 is FQNEAQ. The V gene lost 4 bases and the J gene lost 2 bases, with 14 bases spanning the gap. CDR3 DNA sequence: TGTGCCAGCAGCTCGGACTTAGTGGTACAAGAGACCCAGTACTTC. Its translation is CASSSDLVVQETQYF.

V is TRBV28 and J is TRBJ2-2; 10 bases fit TRBD1. Per the germline V gene, CDR1 is MDHEN and CDR2 is SYDVKM. V shed 0 bases and J 3 bases; nucleotides not matched to a gene: 7. The CDR3 runs 18 residues. The CDR3 DNA follows: TGTGCCAGCAGTTTATGGTCGCCCGGGACAGGGGACACCGGGGAGCTGTTTTTT. It codes for CASSLWSPGTGDTGELFF.

This sequence joins TRBV7-6 and TRBJ2-3; D perhaps matches TRBD1 (5 bases). CDR3 size: 13 residues. Trimming left V 4 bases short and J 4 bases short, with 9 bases between. Looked up from germline, CDR1 is SGHVS and CDR2 is FNYEAQ. The CDR3 region is CASSSSTADTQYF. In DNA, the CDR3 is TGTGCCAGCAGCTCCTCGACAGCAGATACGCAGTATTTT.

This clone turned up a few times. CDR3 DNA: TGCGCCAGCAGCCAATTTGGCCAAAATGAAAAACTGTTTTTT. It yields the protein CASSQFGQNEKLFF. This chain uses TRBV4-1 with TRBJ1-4; D gene uncertain. The CDR3 consists of 14 residues. V lost 2 bases, J lost 5 bases, and 9 bases lay in between. CDR1 MGHRA and CDR2 YSYEKL come from the germline V gene.

V usage is TRBV5-1 and J usage is TRBJ2-7; a weak D match, TRBD1 (5 bases). Germline V gives CDR1 SGHRS, CDR2 YFSETQ. V lost 1 base to trimming and J lost 4 bases, with 9 bases between them. This CDR3 region has 13 residues. CDR3 sequence (DNA): TGCGCCAGCAGCTTGTTAGCAGGGTACGAGCAGTACTTC. It is translated as CASSLLAGYEQYF.

The chain uses TRBV19 and TRBJ1-2; TRBD1 aligns across 11 bases. Germline V gene sequence: CDR1 LNHDA, CDR2 SQIVND (reference sequence). Trimming cost V 4 bases and J 6 bases; bases outside gene matches: 4. The CDR3 runs to 14 residues. This chain's CDR3 is CASSRDRGSDGYTF. In nucleotides, the CDR3 is TGTGCCAGTAGTAGGGACAGGGGGTCGGATGGCTACACCTTC.

A single count supports this clone. The rearrangement links TRBV4-3 to TRBJ2-1; TRBD1 is a possible D gene (6 bases). The germline V and J ends were trimmed by 5 bases and 5 bases, with 10 bases remaining between them. CDR1 LGHNA and CDR2 YSLEER come from the germline V gene. The CDR3 sequence is 13 residues long. This CDR3 reads CASSGGRNNEQFF. CDR3 nucleotide sequence: TGCGCCAGCAGCGGGGGCAGAAACAATGAGCAGTTCTTC.

CDR3 amino acids: CASSPPTGRSTDTQYF. The DNA for the CDR3 is TGTGCCAGCAGCCCCCCGACAGGGAGAAGTACAGATACGCAGTATTTT. The chain uses TRBV7-9 and TRBJ2-3, with 7 bases matching TRBD1. Trimming removed 5 bases from V and 3 bases from J; junction bases left unmatched: 11. CDR3 length: 16 amino acids. Germline V gene lookup returns CDR1 SEHNR and CDR2 FQNEAQ (reference sequence). The full variable domain, rest sourced from reference TRBV7-9 and TRBJ2-3, is DTGVSQNPRHKITKRGQNVTFRCDPISEHNRLYWYRQTLGQGPEFLTYFQNEAQLEKSRLLSDRFSAERPKGSFSTLEIQRTEQGDSAMYLCASSPPTGRSTDTQYFGPGTRLTVL.

This clone has only a few counts. J is TRBJ2-3 and V is TRBV5-1, with 9 bases aligning to TRBD2. V lost 7 bases and J lost 0; bases outside the gene matches: 9. CDR3 size: 16 residues. Per the germline V gene, CDR1 is SGHRS and CDR2 is YFSETQ. CDR3 coding DNA: TGCGCCAGCCGTCGGCGGGAGGGATCTAGCACAGATACGCAGTATTTT. It yields the protein CASRRREGSSTDTQYF.

This rearrangement joins TRBV7-8 to TRBJ1-3, with 7 bases identical to TRBD1. The length of the CDR3 is 19 residues. Germline assignment: CDR1 SGHVS and CDR2 FQNEAQ. V lost 4 bases and J lost 0; bases outside the gene matches: 15. The CDR3 is CASSSEYATGRNSGNTIYF. Written as DNA, the CDR3 is TGTGCCAGCAGCTCCGAATACGCGACAGGGAGGAACTCTGGAAACACCATATATTTT.

V is TRBV28 and J is TRBJ2-5; TRBD2 agrees at 12 bases. CDR1 and CDR2 (germline): MDHEN, SYDVKM. With 10 bases clipped from V and 5 bases from J, the junction kept 8 bases outside the gene matches. This CDR3 has 14 amino acids. CDR3 residues: CAIKTSGSTETQYF. For the CDR3, the DNA is TGTGCCATAAAGACTAGCGGGAGTACTGAGACCCAGTACTTC.

This clone is deemed large. The chain couples TRBV7-6 to TRBJ2-6; 9 bases line up with TRBD1. Germline CDR1 and CDR2: SGHVS and FNYEAQ. The V and J ends lost 4 bases and 2 bases, in that order; junction bases with no gene match: 3. The CDR3 is made up of 16 amino acids. The CDR3 is CASSSGQGAGANVLTF. The CDR3 nucleotides read TGTGCCAGCAGCTCGGGACAGGGCGCTGGGGCCAACGTCCTGACTTTC. The variable domain in full, completed from reference TRBV7-6 and TRBJ2-6, reads GAGVSQSPRYKVTKRGQDVALRCDPISGHVSLYWYRQALGQGPEFLTYFNYEAQQDKSGLPNDRFSAERPEGSISTLTIQRTEQRDSAMYRCASSSGQGAGANVLTFGAGSRLTVL.

The chain links TRBV18 to TRBJ2-2; a possible D gene is TRBD1 (7 bases). Germline V gives CDR1 KGHSH, CDR2 LQKENI. The CDR3 is 17 residues long. Trimming left V 5 bases short and J 5 bases short, with 21 bases between. CDR3: CASSGGLRDSFTGELFF. CDR3 coding DNA: TGTGCCAGCTCAGGGGGACTCCGGGACAGTTTTACCGGGGAGCTGTTTTTT.